This T cell receptor beta chain comes out of a study of cytotoxic CD8 clonotypes in ibrutinib-treated CLL. Deep sequencing aimed at 1 in 200,000 to 1 in 1 million T cells' resolution. Clones were sequenced by immunoSEQ multiplex PCR, and TCRdb holds only the in-frame ones, with some missing. This table holds fewer than 400,000 clones, under 70% found once. Germline CDR1 is SQVTM and CDR2 is ANQGSEA. The ends lost 1 base at V and 9 bases at J; junction bases unmatched: 6. This CDR3 spans 14 amino acids. With regard to this clone: No antigen is known for it.

Study-level results: Clonality was higher at ibrutinib response and returned toward baseline at progression.

The clonotype was recovered from a human donor with chronic lymphocytic leukemia. The input for sequencing was PBMCs, taken after 36 months of ibrutinib treatment. The rearrangement uses TRBV29-1 and TRBJ2-4; 10 bases match TRBD1. CDR3 sequence reads: CSVEGWDRGRIQYF. The CDR3 coding sequence is TGCAGCGTTGAAGGGTGGGACAGGGGCCGCATTCAGTACTTC.